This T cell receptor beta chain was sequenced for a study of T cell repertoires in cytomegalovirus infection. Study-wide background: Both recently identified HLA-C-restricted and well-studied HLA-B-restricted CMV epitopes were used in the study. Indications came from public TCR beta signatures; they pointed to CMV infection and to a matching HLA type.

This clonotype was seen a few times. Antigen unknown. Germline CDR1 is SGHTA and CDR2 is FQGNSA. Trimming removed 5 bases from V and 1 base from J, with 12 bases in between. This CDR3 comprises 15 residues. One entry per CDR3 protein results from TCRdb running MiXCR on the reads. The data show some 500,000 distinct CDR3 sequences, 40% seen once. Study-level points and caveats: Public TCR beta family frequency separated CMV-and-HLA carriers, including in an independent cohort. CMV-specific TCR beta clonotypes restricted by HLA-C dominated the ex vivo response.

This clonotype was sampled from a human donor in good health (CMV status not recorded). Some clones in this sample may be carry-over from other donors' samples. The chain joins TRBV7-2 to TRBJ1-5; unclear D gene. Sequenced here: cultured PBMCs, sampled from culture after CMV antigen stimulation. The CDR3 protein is CASSQREESNQPQHF. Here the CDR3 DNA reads TGTGCCAGCAGCCAAAGGGAAGAAAGCAATCAGCCCCAGCATTTT.